The clone carrying this TCR beta chain was recorded many times. The sample belongs to a study of blood T cells in healthy people across ages. Each sample had at least 6 million PBMCs isolated. CDR3 length equals 14 residues. The V and J ends lost 6 bases and 2 bases respectively, with 12 bases between them. Together with a sample-barcoded 5' primer, a J-beta primer mix was included in a second PCR lasting roughly 6 to 12 cycles. All samples yielded 3 million or more CDR3-containing paired-end reads. TCRdb re-analysed the 5' RACE reads in MiXCR, keeping a single row per CDR3 protein. This sample has about 1.1 million distinct CDR3 sequences, with roughly two fifths found just once.

The chain recombines TRBV12-3 or TRBV12-4 with TRBJ2-3; D is possibly TRBD2 (7 bases). The sequencing input was blood. The receptor comes from a man between 18 and 29 years old in good health. CDR3 amino acids: CASRRGGFTDTQYF. CDR3 nucleotides: TGTGCCAGCAGGAGGGGGGGGTTCACAGATACGCAGTATTTT.